The 30 T cell receptor beta chains listed next were all sequenced from one sample in a study of cytomegalovirus exposure and HLA in healthy donors. The PCR made use of 60 Vbeta and 13 Jbeta primers. This table comes from immunoSEQ multiplex PCR, and its TCRdb copy is limited to in-frame clones, with some not included. Among some 130,000 clones, around 63% were seen once, and the ten largest hold 1.5% to 2%. The sequencing sample was made of PBMCs. The receptors were sampled from a human donor in good health.

This clone was seen more than once but under ten times. This chain links TRBV5-1 with TRBJ2-1; 11 bases agree with TRBD2. The CDR3 covers 14 residues. Germline V gene lookup returns CDR1 SGHRS and CDR2 YFSETQ. The V and J ends lost 4 bases and 10 bases, in that order; junction bases with no gene match: 7. CDR3 residues: CASSAEVAGGEQFF. CDR3 bases: TGCGCCAGCAGCGCGGAAGTAGCGGGAGGGGAGCAGTTCTTC.

The chain links TRBV7-9 to TRBJ2-5; 10 nucleotides line up with TRBD2. The CDR3 length is 18 residues. Per the germline V gene, CDR1 is SEHNR and CDR2 is FQNEAQ (reference sequence). Germline trimming cut 3 bases from V and 7 bases from J; bases unmatched to any gene: 17. The CDR3 loop is CASSFFRVSGRAGGTQYF. The CDR3 region has the DNA TGTGCCAGCAGCTTTTTCCGGGTCAGCGGGAGGGCCGGGGGGACCCAGTACTTC.

The chain employs TRBV4-3 and TRBJ1-5, with 9 bases matching TRBD1. With V trimmed by 0 bases and J by 9 bases, 3 bases remained unmatched. The length of the CDR3 is 14 residues. Germline CDR1 is LGHNA and CDR2 is YSLEER. CDR3 DNA: TGCGCCAGCAGCCAAGAAGGGACAGGGTCGCCCCAGCATTTT. Translated, it gives CASSQEGTGSPQHF.

Worth noting for this clone: This sample also contains other DNA sequences that code for the same CDR3. V and J are TRBV18 and TRBJ1-1, with D hard to call. CDR3 size: 13 residues. Germline-derived CDR1 and CDR2 are KGHSH and LQKENI. Trimming removed 2 bases at V and 2 bases at J, with 6 bases between. CDR3 sequence: CASSPGQNTEAFF. CDR3 nucleotides: TGTGCCAGCTCACCAGGCCAAAACACTGAAGCTTTCTTT.

This clone occurred a few times. The J gene is TRBJ2-2, the V gene TRBV2; TRBD2 matches 11 bases. This CDR3 is 15 amino acids long. Germline V CDR1 and CDR2: SNHLY, FYNNEI. The ends lost 4 bases at V and 7 bases at J; junction bases unmatched: 5. The CDR3 is CASSGSGRAGGELFF. The CDR3 coding sequence is TGTGCCAGCAGTGGTAGCGGGAGGGCTGGCGGGGAGCTGTTTTTT.

The rearrangement links TRBV29-1 to TRBJ2-5; unclear D gene. The better agreement between TRBJ2-7 and the DNA end casts doubt on the J call. The CDR3 runs to 10 residues. Germline V lookup: CDR1 SQVTM, CDR2 ANQGSEA. The CDR3 sequence: CSVLEYEQYF. The CDR3 DNA is TGCAGTGTACTCGAGTACGAGCAGTACTTC.

This CDR3 reads CANVSGHSSYEQYF. CDR3 nucleotide sequence: TGTGCCAACGTGTCAGGGCATAGCTCCTACGAGCAGTACTTC. The genes are TRBV21-1 and TRBJ2-7; TRBD1, the D gene given by the table, was not confirmed from the DNA. TRBV21-1 is described as a pseudogene. CDR3 length: 14 amino acids.

V is TRBV27 and J is TRBJ2-2, with D possibly matching TRBD2 (6 bases). V was cut by 6 bases and J by 7 bases, with 15 bases left in between. From germline, CDR1 is MNHEY and CDR2 SMNVEV (reference sequence). This CDR3 is 14 amino acids long. CDR3 in amino acids: CASREDGGYGELFF. CDR3 DNA: TGTGCCAGCAGAGAAGACGGAGGGTACGGGGAGCTGTTTTTT.

The V gene is TRBV19, the J gene TRBJ2-7; TRBD1 might be the D (6 bases). V lost 6 bases, J lost 3 bases, and 12 bases lay in between. This CDR3 has 13 amino acids. Germline CDR1 reads LNHDA; CDR2 reads SQIVND (reference sequence). In nucleotides, the CDR3 is TGTGCCAGTAGAAAGGACAGTTACTACGAGCAGTACTTC. Translation: CASRKDSYYEQYF.

This chain connects TRBV9 to TRBJ1-2; 9 bases are shared with TRBD1. J lost 2 bases, V lost 3 bases, and 11 bases had no gene match. The CDR3 consists of 17 residues. Germline V gene lookup returns CDR1 SGDLS and CDR2 YYNGEE. CDR3 loop: CASSGKQGAPRNYGYTF. Written as DNA, the CDR3 is TGTGCCAGCAGCGGAAAACAGGGGGCGCCCCGGAACTATGGCTACACCTTC.

This rearrangement joins TRBV28 to TRBJ1-5; D may be TRBD1 (6 bases). The CDR3 is made up of 19 amino acids. The V gene's germline CDR1 is MDHEN and CDR2 SYDVKM. V was trimmed by 3 bases and J by 3 bases, leaving 24 bases between them. In DNA form, the CDR3 reads TGTGCCAGCAGTTTCCTGTATATCACCCGACAGGCGAACAATCAGCCCCAGCATTTT. The encoded protein is CASSFLYITRQANNQPQHF.

J is TRBJ2-7 and V is TRBV14; D might be TRBD2 (5 bases). Germline CDR1 is SGHDN and CDR2 is FVKESK. This CDR3 has 16 residues. Trimming cost V 1 base and J 2 bases, with 15 bases left between them. The CDR3 here is CASSQAAGLRPYEQYF. The CDR3 DNA follows: TGTGCCAGCAGCCAAGCCGCGGGCCTGCGCCCCTACGAGCAGTACTTC.

This clone occurred a few times. The chain carries TRBV7-9 and TRBJ1-5; D gene unclear. Per the germline V gene, CDR1 is SEHNR and CDR2 is FQNEAQ (reference sequence). V lost 3 bases to trimming and J lost 10 bases, with 13 bases between them. This CDR3 spans 13 amino acids. The CDR3 DNA follows: TGTGCCAGCAGCTTGGGCAGGAATCCTCCCCAGCATTTT. It is translated as CASSLGRNPPQHF.

The count of this clone is one. The chain recombines TRBV2 with TRBJ2-7, with D tentatively TRBD1 (5 bases). This CDR3 contains 14 residues. The germline V gene has CDR1 SNHLY and CDR2 FYNNEI. Trimming pared 1 base from V and 2 bases from J, leaving 9 bases between. The DNA for the CDR3 is TGTGCCAGCAGTGAAGGACAGATGACCTACGAGCAGTACTTC. Its protein is CASSEGQMTYEQYF.

The rearrangement uses TRBV11-3 and TRBJ2-1; 7 positions agree with TRBD2. Germline V gene lookup returns CDR1 SGHNT and CDR2 YENEEA. This CDR3 region has 17 residues. V trimming: 5 bases; J trimming: 0 bases; junction bases outside the gene matches: 10. The CDR3 DNA reads as TGTGCCAGCAGCGGAGGGGCGGGAGTGAGCTCCTACAATGAGCAGTTCTTC. This codes for CASSGGAGVSSYNEQFF.

This clone was seen only a few times. This rearrangement joins TRBV28 to TRBJ2-1; tentatively, D is TRBD2 (5 bases). The CDR3 loop spans 13 amino acids. Per germline, CDR1 MDHEN and CDR2 SYDVKM. With 2 bases removed from V and 5 bases from J, the gap between germline ends came to 7 bases. The CDR3 DNA follows: TGTGCCAGCAGTTTACGGGAACACAATGAGCAGTTCTTC. This sequence encodes CASSLREHNEQFF.

This clone occurred a few times. This chain links TRBV5-1 with TRBJ2-7; tentatively, D is TRBD1 (5 bases). Germline V gene lookup returns CDR1 SGHRS and CDR2 YFSETQ. The V gene lost 5 bases and the J gene lost 0 bases, with 15 bases spanning the gap. The CDR3 sequence is 15 residues long. Here the CDR3 DNA reads TGCGCCAGCAGGATGCAGCAGGGCGACTCCTACGAGCAGTACTTC. Its protein is CASRMQQGDSYEQYF.

The chain joins TRBV5-6 to TRBJ2-1; D uncertain. In germline, CDR1 is SGHDT, CDR2 YYEEEE. The CDR3 sequence is 16 residues long. Trimming pared 0 bases from V and 4 bases from J, leaving 14 bases between. Written as DNA, the CDR3 is TGTGCCAGCAGCTTGGATCGCGGAAGCGCATACAATGAGCAGTTCTTC. As protein: CASSLDRGSAYNEQFF.

The rearrangement uses TRBV7-2 and TRBJ2-5, with a weak D call TRBD2 (7 bases). The CDR3 sequence is 14 residues long. Germline CDR1 is SGHTA and CDR2 is FQGNSA. The ends were cut back, 1 base at V and 7 bases at J, with 13 bases in the middle. In DNA form, the CDR3 reads TGTGCCAGCAGCTTAGACGGCGGGGGCGCGACCCAGTACTTC. Its protein is CASSLDGGGATQYF. Drawing the rest from reference TRBV7-2 and TRBJ2-5, the complete variable domain is GAGVSQSPSNKVTEKGKDVELRCDPISGHTALYWYRQSLGQGLEFLIYFQGNSAPDKSGLPSDRFSAERTGGSVSTLTIQRTQQEDSAVYLCASSLDGGGATQYFGPGTRLLVL.

The gene calls are TRBV4-1 and TRBJ1-2, with D uncertain. V was cut by 3 bases and J by 3 bases, with 11 bases left in between. This CDR3 spans 14 amino acids. CDR1 is MGHRA and CDR2 is YSYEKL in the germline V gene. The CDR3 region is CASSHGSGDYGYTF. The CDR3 region has the DNA TGCGCCAGCAGCCACGGGAGCGGGGACTATGGCTACACCTTC.

This chain joins TRBV2 and TRBJ1-5; D gene uncertain. This CDR3 has 13 residues. V was shortened by 6 bases and J by 5 bases, with 11 bases between the two germline ends. Germline CDR1 is SNHLY and CDR2 is FYNNEI. The CDR3 region is CASRQDRDQPQHF. The CDR3 nucleotides read TGTGCCAGCAGGCAGGATAGAGATCAGCCCCAGCATTTT.

The chain carries TRBV5-8 and TRBJ2-1; 9 nucleotides align to TRBD2. The germline gives CDR1 SGHTS, CDR2 YDEGEE. Trimming removed 4 bases from V and 2 bases from J; junction bases left unmatched: 7. This CDR3 spans 16 amino acids. The CDR3 region is CASSRSPSGTYNEQFF. CDR3 DNA sequence: TGTGCCAGCAGCCGCTCCCCTAGCGGGACCTACAATGAGCAGTTCTTC.

The chain combines TRBV9 with TRBJ2-3; D may be TRBD1 (5 bases). Germline V gene lookup returns CDR1 SGDLS and CDR2 YYNGEE. CDR3 size: 15 residues. With 0 bases removed from V and 2 bases from J, the gap between germline ends came to 10 bases. The CDR3 spells CASSVAPGFTDTQYF. The CDR3 DNA reads as TGTGCCAGCAGCGTAGCCCCAGGGTTCACAGATACGCAGTATTTT.

This clone appeared once. V usage is TRBV11-3 and J usage is TRBJ2-3; D is undetermined. Germline V lookup: CDR1 SGHNT, CDR2 YENEEA. Trimming pared 5 bases from V and 6 bases from J, leaving 9 bases between. There are 12 residues in the CDR3. The CDR3 protein is CASSLQSDTQYF. CDR3 coding DNA: TGTGCCAGCAGCCTTCAGTCGGATACGCAGTATTTT.

This chain uses TRBV5-5 with TRBJ2-1; possibly TRBD1 for D (5 bases). Trimming took off 4 bases at V and 7 bases at J, with 21 bases between the two ends. The germline V gene has CDR1 SGHKS and CDR2 YYEKEE (reference sequence). The CDR3 is 16 residues long. In DNA, the CDR3 is TGTGCCAGCAGCCTACGCCCCCCCAGGGCGAGTAATGAGCAGTTCTTC. Amino acids: CASSLRPPRASNEQFF.

This clone appeared a single time. The V and J genes are TRBV9 and TRBJ2-3; maybe TRBD1 (5 bases). Trimming cost V 0 bases and J 2 bases, with 10 bases left between them. Germline V gene lookup returns CDR1 SGDLS and CDR2 YYNGEE. This CDR3 comprises 15 residues. For the CDR3, the DNA is TGTGCCAGCAGCGTAGACCAAGGGGCCACAGATACGCAGTATTTT. This gives the protein CASSVDQGATDTQYF.

CDR3 sequence (DNA): TGTGCCAGCAGCTTTAGCGGGAGGGCCTTTGACGAGCAGTACTTC. As protein: CASSFSGRAFDEQYF. J is TRBJ2-7 and V is TRBV7-8, with 11 bases matching TRBD2. From germline, CDR1 is SGHVS and CDR2 FQNEAQ. J lost 5 bases, V lost 3 bases, and 6 bases had no gene match. This CDR3 is 15 amino acids long.

The table lists this clone with a few counts. The V and J genes are TRBV7-9 and TRBJ2-1, with 10 bases fitting TRBD2. This CDR3 is built from 17 residues. Germline CDR1 SEHNR, CDR2 FQNEAQ (reference sequence). V shed 1 base, J shed 7 bases, and the junction held 10 bases outside the gene matches. DNA for the CDR3: TGTGCCAGCAGCTTAGTCGGGGGGCTAGCGGGAGTGAATGAGCAGTTCTTC. Protein: CASSLVGGLAGVNEQFF. The full variable domain, in which reference TRBV7-9 and TRBJ2-1 provide the parts outside the CDR3, is DTGVSQNPRHKITKRGQNVTFRCDPISEHNRLYWYRQTLGQGPEFLTYFQNEAQLEKSRLLSDRFSAERPKGSFSTLEIQRTEQGDSAMYLCASSLVGGLAGVNEQFFGPGTRLTVL.

The chain has TRBV7-9 and TRBJ2-2; D uncertain. The germline V and J ends were trimmed by 7 bases and 9 bases, with 9 bases remaining between them. Germline assignment: CDR1 SEHNR and CDR2 FQNEAQ (reference sequence). The length of the CDR3 is 11 residues. CDR3 nucleotides: TGTGCCAGCACGCATAGCCGGGAGCTGTTTTTT. Its protein is CASTHSRELFF.

The V and J genes are TRBV7-6 and TRBJ2-2, with 10 bases that match TRBD1. J was trimmed by 4 bases and V by 4 bases; bases with no gene match: 3. This CDR3 has 15 amino acids. Germline V gives CDR1 SGHVS, CDR2 FNYEAQ. CDR3 amino acids: CASSSRQGATGELFF. The CDR3 DNA follows: TGTGCCAGCAGCTCCCGACAGGGGGCCACCGGGGAGCTGTTTTTT.